The present T cell receptor beta chain was sequenced within a study of OX40 agonist ivuxolimab in advanced cancers. With respect to this clone: Its antigen is unknown.

The method was immunoSEQ multiplex PCR; TCRdb's version includes in-frame clones alone and lacks a portion of them. The profile covers about 61,000 clones, with around 86% appearing a single time and around 3.3% taken by the ten largest. The CDR3 has 13 amino acids. Deletions cut 3 bases from V and 0 bases from J, with 7 bases between. The germline CDR1 and CDR2 sequences are SGHKS and YYEKEE (reference sequence). The study's findings and limits: On average, a greater number of expanded clones characterised CD8+ T cells relative to CD4+.

The sequence derives from an adult with an advanced solid tumor such as melanoma, head and neck, liver or kidney cancer. The sample consisted of CD4+ or CD8+ T cells sorted from blood, taken in a trial of the OX40 agonist ivuxolimab. V usage is TRBV5-5 and J usage is TRBJ2-7; D unclear. Written as DNA, the CDR3 is TGTGCCAGCAGCTCCCCAAACTCCTACGAGCAGTACTTC. It specifies CASSSPNSYEQYF.